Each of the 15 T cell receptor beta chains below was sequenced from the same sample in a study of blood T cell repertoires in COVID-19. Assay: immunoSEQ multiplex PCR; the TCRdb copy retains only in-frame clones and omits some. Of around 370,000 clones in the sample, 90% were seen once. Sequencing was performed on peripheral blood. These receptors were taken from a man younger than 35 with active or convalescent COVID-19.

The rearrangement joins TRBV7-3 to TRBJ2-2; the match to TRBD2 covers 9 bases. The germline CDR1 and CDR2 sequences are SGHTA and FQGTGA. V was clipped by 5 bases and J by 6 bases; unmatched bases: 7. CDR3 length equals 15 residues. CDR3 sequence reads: CASSPGGGRAGELFF. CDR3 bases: TGTGCCAGCAGCCCCGGTGGCGGGAGGGCCGGGGAGCTGTTTTTT.

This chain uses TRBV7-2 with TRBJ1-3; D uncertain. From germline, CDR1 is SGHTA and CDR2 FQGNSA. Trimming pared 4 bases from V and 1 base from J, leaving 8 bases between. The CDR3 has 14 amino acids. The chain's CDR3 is CASSYGGSGNTIYF. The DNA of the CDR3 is TGTGCCAGCAGCTACGGAGGGTCTGGAAACACCATATATTTT.

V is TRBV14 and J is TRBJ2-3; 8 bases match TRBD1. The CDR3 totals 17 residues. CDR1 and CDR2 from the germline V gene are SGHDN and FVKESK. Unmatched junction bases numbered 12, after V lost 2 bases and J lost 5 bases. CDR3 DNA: TGTGCCAGCAGCCAACTCCAGTCAGGGGGCCCGAGAGATACGCAGTATTTT. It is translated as CASSQLQSGGPRDTQYF.

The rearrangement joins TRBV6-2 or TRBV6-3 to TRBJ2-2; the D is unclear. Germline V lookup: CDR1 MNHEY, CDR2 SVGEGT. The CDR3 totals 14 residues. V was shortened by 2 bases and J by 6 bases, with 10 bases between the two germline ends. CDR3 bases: TGTGCCAGCAGTTACCGCTCGGTGGCCGGGGAGCTGTTTTTT. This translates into CASSYRSVAGELFF.

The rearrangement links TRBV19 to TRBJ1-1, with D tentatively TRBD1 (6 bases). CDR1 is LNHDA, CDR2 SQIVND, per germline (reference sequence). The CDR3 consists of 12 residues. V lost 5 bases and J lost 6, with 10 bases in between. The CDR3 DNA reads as TGTGCCAGTAGTCAGGGGCTGGCTGAAGCTTTCTTT. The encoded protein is CASSQGLAEAFF.

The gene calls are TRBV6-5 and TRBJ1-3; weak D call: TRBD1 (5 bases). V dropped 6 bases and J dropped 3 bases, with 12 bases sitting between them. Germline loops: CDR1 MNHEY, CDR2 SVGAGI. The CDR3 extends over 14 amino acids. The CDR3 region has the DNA TGTGCCAGCAGCAGGGTTGGTATTGGAAACACCATATATTTT. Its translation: CASSRVGIGNTIYF.

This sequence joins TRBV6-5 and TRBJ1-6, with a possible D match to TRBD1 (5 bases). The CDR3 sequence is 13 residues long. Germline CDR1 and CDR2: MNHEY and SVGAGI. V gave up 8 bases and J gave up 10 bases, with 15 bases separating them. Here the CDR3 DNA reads TGTGCCAGCGTTCGGACACGGGGGTCACCCCTCCACTTT. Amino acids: CASVRTRGSPLHF.

The CDR3 DNA is TGCGCCAGCAATCGGGACAGGGATCAAGAGACCCAGTACTTC. It yields the protein CASNRDRDQETQYF. The chain carries TRBV4-1 and TRBJ2-5, with TRBD1 matching over 9 bases. The CDR3 length is 14 residues. The J segment lost 2 bases and the V segment lost 7 bases, leaving 5 bases of the junction unmatched. The germline CDR1 and CDR2 sequences are MGHRA and YSYEKL.

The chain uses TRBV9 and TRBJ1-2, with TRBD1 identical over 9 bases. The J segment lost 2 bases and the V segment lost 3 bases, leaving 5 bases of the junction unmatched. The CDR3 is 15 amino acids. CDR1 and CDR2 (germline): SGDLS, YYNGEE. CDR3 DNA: TGTGCCAGCAGCGAATTTGACAGGGGGAACTATGGCTACACCTTC. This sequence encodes CASSEFDRGNYGYTF.

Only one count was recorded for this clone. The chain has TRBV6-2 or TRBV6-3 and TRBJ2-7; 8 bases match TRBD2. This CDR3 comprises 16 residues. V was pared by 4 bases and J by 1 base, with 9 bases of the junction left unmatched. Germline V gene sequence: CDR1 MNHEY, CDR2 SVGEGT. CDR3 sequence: CASSFPRLALSYEQYF. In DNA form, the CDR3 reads TGTGCCAGCAGTTTCCCTCGACTAGCGCTTTCCTACGAGCAGTACTTC.

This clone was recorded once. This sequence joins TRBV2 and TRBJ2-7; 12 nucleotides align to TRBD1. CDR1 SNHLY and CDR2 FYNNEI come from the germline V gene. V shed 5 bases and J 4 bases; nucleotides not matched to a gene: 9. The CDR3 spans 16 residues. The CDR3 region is CASSRGGQGAWYEQYF. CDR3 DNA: TGTGCCAGCAGTAGGGGGGGACAGGGGGCTTGGTACGAGCAGTACTTC.

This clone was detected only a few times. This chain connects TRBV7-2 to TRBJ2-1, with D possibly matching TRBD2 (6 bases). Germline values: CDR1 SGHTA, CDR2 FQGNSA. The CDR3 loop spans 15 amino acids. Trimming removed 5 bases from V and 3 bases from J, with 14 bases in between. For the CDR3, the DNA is TGTGCCAGCAGCCCCCGGCGTAGCGGCTACAATGAGCAGTTCTTC. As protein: CASSPRRSGYNEQFF.

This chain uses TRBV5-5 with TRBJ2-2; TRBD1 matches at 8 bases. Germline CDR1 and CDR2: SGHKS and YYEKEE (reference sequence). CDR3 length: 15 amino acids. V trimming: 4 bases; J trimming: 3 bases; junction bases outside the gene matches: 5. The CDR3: CASSNGQGYTGELFF. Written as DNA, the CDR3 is TGTGCCAGCAGCAATGGACAGGGATACACCGGGGAGCTGTTTTTT.

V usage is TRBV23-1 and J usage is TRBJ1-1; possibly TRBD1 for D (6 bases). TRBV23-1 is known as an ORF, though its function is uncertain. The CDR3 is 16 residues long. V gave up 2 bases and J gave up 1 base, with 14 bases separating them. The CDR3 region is CASSQLRDTQNTEAFF. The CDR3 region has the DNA TGCGCCAGCAGTCAACTCCGGGACACCCAGAACACTGAAGCTTTCTTT.

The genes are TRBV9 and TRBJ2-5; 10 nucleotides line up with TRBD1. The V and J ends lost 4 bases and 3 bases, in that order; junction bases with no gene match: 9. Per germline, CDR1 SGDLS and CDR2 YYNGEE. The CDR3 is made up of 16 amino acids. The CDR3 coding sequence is TGTGCCAGCAGCCTAAGTGGGGGGACAGGGGAAGAGACCCAGTACTTC. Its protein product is CASSLSGGTGEETQYF.